This T cell receptor beta chain is drawn from a study of early stage breast cancer tumors. Some clones are missing from TCRdb's copy, which holds only in-frame ones; the method was immunoSEQ multiplex PCR. Of about 9,700 clones listed, about four fifths were seen once; the top ten hold 8.8%. This clone was counted a single time. The CDR3 consists of 15 residues. Losses at the gene ends were 1 base for V and 5 bases for J; bases not matched to a gene: 2. CDR1 is MNHNS, CDR2 SASEGT, per germline. This chain joins TRBV6-1 and TRBJ1-6; 7 bases align to TRBD1. The TCR was taken from a person aged 40-50 years with breast cancer. The specimen was normal breast tissue next to the tumor. The DNA of the CDR3 is TGTGCCAGCAGTGAAGGGGACAGCCATAATTCACCCCTCCACTTT. It is translated as CASSEGDSHNSPLHF.